The next 6 T cell receptor beta chains were all read from a single sample in a study of OX40 agonist ivuxolimab in advanced cancers. The repertoire was sequenced with immunoSEQ multiplex PCR; TCRdb's copy has only in-frame clones and lacks some. The sample consists of tens of thousands of clones, around 86% of them appearing once. Sample: CD4+ or CD8+ T cells sorted from blood, taken in a trial of the OX40 agonist ivuxolimab. The receptor source for this set is an adult with an advanced solid tumor such as melanoma, head and neck, liver or kidney cancer.

Only a few counts were recorded for this clone. This rearrangement joins TRBV6-5 to TRBJ1-1; no clear D gene. Trimming shortened V by 7 bases and J by 1 base, and 7 bases separated the two germline ends. This CDR3 region has 12 residues. Germline V CDR1 and CDR2: MNHEY, SVGAGI. In DNA form, the CDR3 reads TGTGCCAGCATGTCGGGGAACACTGAAGCTTTCTTT. Its protein product is CASMSGNTEAFF.

The chain couples TRBV28 to TRBJ1-5; a weak D match, TRBD1 (5 bases). The CDR3 consists of 15 residues. V dropped 5 bases and J dropped 3 bases, with 14 bases sitting between them. Germline V gene data show CDR1 as MDHEN and CDR2 as SYDVKM. The CDR3 bases are TGTGCCAGCAGTCAAACTCAGGGAACCAATCAGCCCCAGCATTTT. This translates into CASSQTQGTNQPQHF.

This clone has a handful of counts. The rearrangement uses TRBV6-6 and TRBJ1-1; D perhaps matches TRBD1 (6 bases). Deletions cut 10 bases from V and 3 bases from J, with 12 bases between. Germline assignment: CDR1 MNHNY and CDR2 SVGAGI (reference sequence). The CDR3 consists of 12 residues. CDR3 region: CATWTDYTEAFF. The CDR3 DNA sequence: TGTGCCACTTGGACAGACTACACTGAAGCTTTCTTT.

This clone was counted a single time. This sequence joins TRBV28 and TRBJ2-5, with D maybe TRBD1 (7 bases). CDR3 length: 16 residues. Germline V gene lookup returns CDR1 MDHEN and CDR2 SYDVKM. Trimming left V 6 bases short and J 6 bases short, with 23 bases between. CDR3 region: CASSHKKGGQEKTQYF. The CDR3 DNA sequence: TGTGCCAGCAGCCATAAGAAGGGAGGACAGGAGAAGACCCAGTACTTC.

The rearrangement joins TRBV9 to TRBJ1-6, with TRBD1 identical over 7 bases. This CDR3 region has 16 residues. The trim removed 4 bases at V and 5 bases at J, leaving 9 bases unmatched. Germline CDR1 is SGDLS and CDR2 is YYNGEE. CDR3 sequence (DNA): TGTGCCAGCAGCCAGACAGGGCGGGGGAATAATTCACCCCTCCACTTT. The encoded protein is CASSQTGRGNNSPLHF.

This sequence joins TRBV18 and TRBJ2-7, with D perhaps matching TRBD1 (6 bases). CDR3 length equals 15 residues. The V gene lost 5 bases and the J gene lost 3 bases, with 17 bases spanning the gap. Per germline, CDR1 KGHSH and CDR2 LQKENI. The CDR3 DNA follows: TGTGCCAGCTCATCCTCTCTGGACAGTGGCTACGAGCAGTACTTC. It codes for CASSSSLDSGYEQYF.